Following are 5 T cell receptor beta chains from one sample sequenced in a study of CD8 T cells in Susac syndrome. RNA in amounts of roughly 0.5 to 1 ug was reverse transcribed with random hexamers. One entry per CDR3 protein, called by TCRdb with MiXCR from the immunoSEQ multiplex PCR reads. The sample consists of over 350,000 distinct CDR3 sequences, 85% of them appearing once. Sequencing used CD8+ T cells from PBMCs. These receptors all come from a human donor with multiple sclerosis.

V is TRBV5-1 and J is TRBJ2-3, with a possible D match to TRBD2 (6 bases). CDR1 and CDR2 from the germline V gene are SGHRS and YFSETQ. Trimming shortened V by 2 bases and J by 4 bases, and 8 bases separated the two germline ends. The CDR3 is made up of 13 amino acids. The DNA for the CDR3 is TGCGCCAGCAGCTTCGGACTATCAGATACGCAGTATTTT. Translation: CASSFGLSDTQYF.

The rearrangement links TRBV6-5 to TRBJ2-2; possibly TRBD1 for D (6 bases). The germline CDR1 and CDR2 sequences are MNHEY and SVGAGI. The CDR3 has 15 amino acids. V lost 6 bases to trimming and J lost 0 bases, with 11 bases between them. CDR3 amino acids: CASSSQGSNTGELFF. The CDR3, as DNA: TGTGCCAGCAGCTCACAGGGCTCGAACACCGGGGAGCTGTTTTTT.

CDR3 nucleotides: TGCGCCAGCAGCTTGGTCAACCACGACGGATACGAGCAGTACTTC. It encodes CASSLVNHDGYEQYF. The V gene is TRBV5-1, the J gene TRBJ2-7; D is unclear. The length of the CDR3 is 15 residues. V was pared by 0 bases and J by 4 bases, with 14 bases between. Germline V gene data show CDR1 as SGHRS and CDR2 as YFSETQ.

V usage is TRBV27 and J usage is TRBJ1-2; unclear D gene. Germline V lookup: CDR1 MNHEY, CDR2 SMNVEV (reference sequence). CDR3 length: 16 residues. With 5 bases removed from V and 5 bases from J, the gap between germline ends came to 21 bases. CDR3 in amino acids: CASSPSRTLVGYGYTF. The CDR3 region has the DNA TGTGCCAGCAGTCCAAGCCGGACGCTAGTTGGGTATGGCTACACCTTC.

Comment on this clonotype: The junction and the germline gene differ at one end; a read error may be behind it. This chain connects TRBV7-7 to TRBJ2-1; the D gene could be TRBD1 or TRBD2 (5 bases each). There are 13 residues in the CDR3. Germline assignment: CDR1 SSHAT and CDR2 FNYEAQ (reference sequence). As DNA, the CDR3 is TGTGCTAGCAGCCCTGGGACGGGACATGAGCAGTTCTTC. It specifies CASSPGTGHEQFF.